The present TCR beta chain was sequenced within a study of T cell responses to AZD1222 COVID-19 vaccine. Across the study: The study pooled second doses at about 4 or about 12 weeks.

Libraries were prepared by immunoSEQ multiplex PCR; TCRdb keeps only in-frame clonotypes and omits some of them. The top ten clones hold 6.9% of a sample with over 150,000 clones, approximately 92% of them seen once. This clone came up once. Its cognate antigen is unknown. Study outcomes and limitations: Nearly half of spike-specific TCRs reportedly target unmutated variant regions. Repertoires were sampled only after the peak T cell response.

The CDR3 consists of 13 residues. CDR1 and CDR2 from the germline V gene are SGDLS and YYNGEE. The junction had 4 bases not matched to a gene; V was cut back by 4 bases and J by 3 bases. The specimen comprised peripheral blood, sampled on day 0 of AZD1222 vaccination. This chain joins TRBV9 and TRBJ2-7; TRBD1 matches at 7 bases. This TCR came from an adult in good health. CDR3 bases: TGTGCCAGCAGCTGGCCAGGGGGCTACGAGCAGTACGTC. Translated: CASSWPGGYEQYV.